This T cell receptor beta chain came from a study of OX40 agonist ivuxolimab in advanced cancers. On the study more broadly: The diagnoses of dose-escalation patients were hepatocellular carcinoma, melanoma, renal cell or head and neck cancer. Previous treatment with anti-PD-1, anti-PD-L1 or anti-CTLA-4 therapy was allowed; 40% had received some. Two patients with cutaneous melanoma and one with hepatocellular carcinoma, three in total, showed partial responses.

About this clone: The antigen is undetermined.

Study-level results: More expanded clones were found, on average, in CD8+ than in CD4+ T cells.

J lost 0 bases, V lost 2 bases, and 6 bases had no gene match. The CDR3 length is 18 residues. CDR1 LGHNA and CDR2 YNFKEQ come from the germline V gene. Produced via immunoSEQ multiplex PCR; TCRdb's table is partial and in-frame only. Among around 25,000 clones listed, roughly 84% were seen once. This specimen consisted of CD4+ or CD8+ T cells sorted from blood, obtained in a trial of the OX40 agonist ivuxolimab. The receptor was derived from an adult with an advanced solid tumor such as melanoma, head and neck, liver or kidney cancer. This chain links TRBV4-2 with TRBJ2-6; 8 bases line up with TRBD1. The CDR3 spells CASSQSGTGLSGANVLTF. The CDR3 coding sequence is TGTGCCAGCAGCCAATCGGGGACAGGCCTCTCTGGGGCCAACGTCCTGACTTTC.